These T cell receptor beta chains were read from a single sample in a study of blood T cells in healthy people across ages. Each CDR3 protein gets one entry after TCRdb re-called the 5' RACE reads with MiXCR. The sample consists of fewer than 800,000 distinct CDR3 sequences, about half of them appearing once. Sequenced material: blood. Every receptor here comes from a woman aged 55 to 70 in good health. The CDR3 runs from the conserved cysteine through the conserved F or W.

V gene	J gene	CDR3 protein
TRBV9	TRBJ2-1	CASSTLSGASSYNEQFF
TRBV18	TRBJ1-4	CASSPPLGTNEKLFF
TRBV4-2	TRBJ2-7	CASSPRTGDSYEQYF
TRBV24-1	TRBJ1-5	CATSAAGQPQHF
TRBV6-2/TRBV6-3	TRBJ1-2	CASSYSTSRGYTF
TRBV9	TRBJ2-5	CASSDLAGNQETQYF
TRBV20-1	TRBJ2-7	CSARETSGRKGQYF
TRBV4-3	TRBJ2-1	CASSPSGTRSNEQFF
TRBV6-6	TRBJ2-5	CASSRTGWEETQYF
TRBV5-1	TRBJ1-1	CASSTDRAVTEAFF
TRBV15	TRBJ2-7	CATSRDLFEREQYF
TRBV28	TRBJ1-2	CASSVEQGDGYTF
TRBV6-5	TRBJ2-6	CASSLRRDAGANVLTF
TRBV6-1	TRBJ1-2	CAASQGSGYTF
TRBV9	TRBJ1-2	CASSVEANYGYTF
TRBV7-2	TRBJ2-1	CASSLASLTSGRAYNEQFF
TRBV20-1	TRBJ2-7	CSAVNRDRGAYEQYF
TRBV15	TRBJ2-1	CATSRDPDNEQFF
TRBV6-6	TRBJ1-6	CASSHSVRGNSPLHF
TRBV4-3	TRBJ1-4	CASSLQTVDEKLFF
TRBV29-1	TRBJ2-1	CSVRYGTGGEEQFF
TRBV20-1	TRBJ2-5	CSLGRGQGETQYF
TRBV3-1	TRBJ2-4	CASSQDRGRNIQYF
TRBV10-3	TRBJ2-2	CACEGTGSPGELFF
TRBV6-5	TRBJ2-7	CASSYSRRFKDEQYF
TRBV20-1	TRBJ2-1	CSAAGTSGRNEQFF
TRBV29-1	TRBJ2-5	CSVIHGLRLGETQYF
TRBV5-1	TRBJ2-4	CASSTLPGQGREQYF
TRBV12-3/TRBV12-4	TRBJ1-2	CASSEGDYGYTF
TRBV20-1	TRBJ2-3	CSAGRGGLTDTQYF
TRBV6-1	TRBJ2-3	CASTAYITDTQYF
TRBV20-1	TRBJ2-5	CSAKKDRVRETQYF
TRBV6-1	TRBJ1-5	CASRSTGDPNQPQHF
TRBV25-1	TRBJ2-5	CASSEPTTSGNYEQYF
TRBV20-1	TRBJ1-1	CSAQDNMNTEAFF
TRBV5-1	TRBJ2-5	CASSIEQETQYF
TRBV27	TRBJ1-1	CASSLRAGGPEAFF
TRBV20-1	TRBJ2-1	CSAERGTSYNEQFF
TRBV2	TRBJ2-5	CASSEGIAQETQYF
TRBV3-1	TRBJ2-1	CASSSPASGWNEQFF
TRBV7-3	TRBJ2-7	CASSSHGLAGPRSSYNGQYF
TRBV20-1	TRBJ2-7	CSARSQVGSRLEQYF
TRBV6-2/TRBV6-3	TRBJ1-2	CASSYFRTGAGYGYTF
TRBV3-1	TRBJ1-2	CASSHLGQGARGYTF
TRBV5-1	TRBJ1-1	CASSPYRDQVEAFF
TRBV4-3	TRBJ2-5	CASSQDFGGETQYF
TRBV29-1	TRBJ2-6	CSVDSGRLASGANVLTF
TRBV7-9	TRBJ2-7	CASSATGRAYEQYF
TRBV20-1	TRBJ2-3	CSASPGTGGRGTDTQYF
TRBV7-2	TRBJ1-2	CASSLIAGGAYGYTF
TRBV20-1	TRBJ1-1	CSTQTGTAMNTEAFF
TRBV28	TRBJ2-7	CASSLGPDRGLPYEQYF
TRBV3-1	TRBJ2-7	CASSHWAGTGVYEQYF
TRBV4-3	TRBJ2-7	CASSQDLGGSQYEQYF